This TCR beta chain derives from a study of monozygotic twins with cystic fibrosis. Overall study results and limits: In 13 of 16 pairs, V gene usage was closest to the co-twin's. Monozygotic CF twins shared more identical nucleotide clonotypes than unrelated patients.

The assay was immunoSEQ multiplex PCR, and TCRdb's table has in-frame clones only and misses some. The sample comprises approximately 10,000 clones, approximately 85% of which are singletons, and more than 0.5% rests with the top ten. As regards this clone: What it binds is unknown.

The junction had 3 bases not matched to a gene; V was cut back by 0 bases and J by 4 bases. The CDR3 runs 15 residues. Germline V gene data show CDR1 as SGHRS and CDR2 as YFSETQ. This clonotype was sampled from a man in his late teens or twenties with cystic fibrosis. Sequencing input: blood. The chain uses TRBV5-1 and TRBJ2-5; 10 nucleotides agree with TRBD2. The CDR3: CASSLAQRGGETQYF. The CDR3 coding sequence is TGCGCCAGCAGCTTGGCTCAGCGGGGGGGAGAGACCCAGTACTTC.